There are a few counts of the clone carrying this TCR beta chain. The sample comes from a study of glioma-infiltrating T cells after dendritic cell vaccination. This table comes from immunoSEQ multiplex PCR, and its TCRdb copy is limited to in-frame clones, with some not included. Here the sample spans about 92,000 clones, about nine tenths being singletons. The sequence was collected from a human donor with glioblastoma. Sequenced material: blood, taken before dendritic cell vaccination.

CDR3 bases: TGTGCCAGCAGCGTCAGGGAATACGAGCAGTACTTC. This sequence encodes CASSVREYEQYF. The genes are TRBV6-1 and TRBJ2-7; D may be TRBD1 (5 bases). Per germline, CDR1 MNHNS and CDR2 SASEGT. This CDR3 comprises 12 residues. Trimming cost V 6 bases and J 4 bases, with 10 bases left between them.